This T cell receptor beta chain is drawn from a study of cytomegalovirus exposure and HLA in healthy donors. Broader study findings: A later analysis reportedly found that, within productive TCRs, an Asian-associated ancestry cluster had fewer N-insertions than the mean observed across the roughly 700 donors. Most of the CMV-associated TCR beta chains (in a later analysis) appeared to be HLA-restricted. One variant, a missense change in DCLRE1C, was linked in a later analysis to TCR beta V- and J-gene trimming.

The primer mix had 60 Vbeta and 13 Jbeta primers. Repertoires were generated with immunoSEQ multiplex PCR, while TCRdb's copy carries only in-frame clones and drops some. The sample data list approximately 38,000 clones. A note on this clone: Antigen unknown.

The CDR3 loop spans 13 amino acids. With 4 bases removed from V and 10 bases from J, the gap between germline ends came to 14 bases. The V gene's germline CDR1 is LGHNA and CDR2 YNFKEQ. The V and J genes are TRBV4-2 and TRBJ2-1; D might be TRBD1 (5 bases). The sample was PBMCs. This sequence was found in a man in his forties in good health and CMV-seropositive. CDR3 sequence: CASSLGVSGEQFF. For the CDR3, the DNA is TGTGCCAGCAGCCTAGGGGTTAGTGGCGAGCAGTTCTTC.